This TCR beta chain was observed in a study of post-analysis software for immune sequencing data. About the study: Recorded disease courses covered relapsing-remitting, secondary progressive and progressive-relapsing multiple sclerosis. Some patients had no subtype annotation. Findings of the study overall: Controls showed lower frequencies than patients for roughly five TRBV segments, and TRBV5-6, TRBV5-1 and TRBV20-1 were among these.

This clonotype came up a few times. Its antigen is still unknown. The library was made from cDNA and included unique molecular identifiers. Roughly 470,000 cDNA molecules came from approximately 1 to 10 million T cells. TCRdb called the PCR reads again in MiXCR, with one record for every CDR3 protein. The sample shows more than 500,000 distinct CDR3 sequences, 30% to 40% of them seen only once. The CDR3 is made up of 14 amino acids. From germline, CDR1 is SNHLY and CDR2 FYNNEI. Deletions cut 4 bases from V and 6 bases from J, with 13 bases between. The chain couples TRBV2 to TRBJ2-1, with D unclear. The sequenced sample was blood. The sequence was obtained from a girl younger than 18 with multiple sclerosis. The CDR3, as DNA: TGTGCCAGCAGTGTGGACCTACCCCTCAATGAGCAGTTCTTC. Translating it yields CASSVDLPLNEQFF.